The present T cell receptor beta chain was sequenced within a study of cytomegalovirus exposure and HLA in healthy donors. Use of 60 Vbeta and 13 Jbeta primers characterized the PCR. Clones were sequenced by immunoSEQ multiplex PCR, and TCRdb holds only the in-frame ones, with some missing. The sample lists 150,000 to 200,000 clones; approximately 84% were seen once. V trimming: 1 base; J trimming: 2 bases; junction bases outside the gene matches: 3. The CDR3 is 15 residues long. Germline V gene sequence: CDR1 LNHDA, CDR2 SQIVND (reference sequence). The sample consisted of PBMCs. The clonotype originates from a girl in the first two years of life in good health and CMV-seronegative. The chain couples TRBV19 to TRBJ2-7; 9 bases align to TRBD2. CDR3 in DNA: TGTGCCAGTAGTATAGGACTAGCGGATGCCTACGAGCAGTACTTC. Protein sequence: CASSIGLADAYEQYF.